This TCR beta chain was recovered during a study of CD8 T cells in Susac syndrome. A quantity of about 0.5 to 1 ug RNA underwent reverse transcription using random hexamers. Amplification of TCR beta CDR3 used immunoSEQ multiplex PCR across 54 Vbeta and 13 Jbeta. TCRdb processed the immunoSEQ multiplex PCR reads anew with MiXCR; each CDR3 protein has one entry. The sample includes about 190,000 distinct CDR3 sequences, approximately 95% of them seen just once. CDR3 size: 14 residues. V shed 7 bases, J shed 9 bases, and the junction held 9 bases outside the gene matches. From germline, CDR1 is MNHEY and CDR2 SVGEGT. General study points: In total CD8+ repertoires, 15 to 20 Susac-specific public clones were found, and CD8+ TEMRA repertoires had five.

With respect to this clonotype: Its matching antigen is unknown.

This TCR derives from a human donor with Susac syndrome. The rearrangement uses TRBV6-2 or TRBV6-3 and TRBJ2-1, with 10 positions matching TRBD2. Sequencing used CD8+ T cells from PBMCs. CDR3 in DNA: TGTGCCAGCACCGGGCTAGCGGGAGACGGTGAGCAGTTCTTC. Amino acids: CASTGLAGDGEQFF.